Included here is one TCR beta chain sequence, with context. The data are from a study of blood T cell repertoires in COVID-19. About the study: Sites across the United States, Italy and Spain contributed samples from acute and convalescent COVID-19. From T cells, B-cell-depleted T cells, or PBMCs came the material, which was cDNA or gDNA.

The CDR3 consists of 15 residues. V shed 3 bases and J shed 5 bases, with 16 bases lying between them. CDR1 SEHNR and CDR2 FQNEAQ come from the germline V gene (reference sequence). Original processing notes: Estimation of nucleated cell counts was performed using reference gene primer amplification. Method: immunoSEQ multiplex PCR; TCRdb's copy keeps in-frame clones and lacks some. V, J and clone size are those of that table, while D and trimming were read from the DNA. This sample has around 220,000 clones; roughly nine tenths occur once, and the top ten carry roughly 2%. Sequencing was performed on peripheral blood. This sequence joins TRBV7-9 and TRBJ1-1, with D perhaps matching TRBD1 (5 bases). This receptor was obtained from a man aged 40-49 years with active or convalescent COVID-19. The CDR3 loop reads CASSLAQRGRTEAFF. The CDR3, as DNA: TGTGCCAGCAGCTTGGCCCAGCGGGGACGTACTGAAGCTTTCTTT. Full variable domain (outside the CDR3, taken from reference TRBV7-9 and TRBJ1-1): DTGVSQNPRHKITKRGQNVTFRCDPISEHNRLYWYRQTLGQGPEFLTYFQNEAQLEKSRLLSDRFSAERPKGSFSTLEIQRTEQGDSAMYLCASSLAQRGRTEAFFGQGTRLTVV.